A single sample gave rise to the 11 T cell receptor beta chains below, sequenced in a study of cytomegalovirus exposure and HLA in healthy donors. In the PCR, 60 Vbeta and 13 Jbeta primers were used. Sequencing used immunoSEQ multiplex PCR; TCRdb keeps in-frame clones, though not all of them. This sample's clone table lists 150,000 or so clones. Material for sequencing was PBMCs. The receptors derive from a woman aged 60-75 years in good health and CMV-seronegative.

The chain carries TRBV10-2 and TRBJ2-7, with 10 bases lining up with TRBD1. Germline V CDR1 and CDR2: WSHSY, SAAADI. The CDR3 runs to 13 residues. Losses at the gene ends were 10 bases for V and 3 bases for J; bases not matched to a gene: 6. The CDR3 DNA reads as TGCGCCACCCGGACAGGGGGTAACTACGAGCAGTACTTC. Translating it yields CATRTGGNYEQYF.

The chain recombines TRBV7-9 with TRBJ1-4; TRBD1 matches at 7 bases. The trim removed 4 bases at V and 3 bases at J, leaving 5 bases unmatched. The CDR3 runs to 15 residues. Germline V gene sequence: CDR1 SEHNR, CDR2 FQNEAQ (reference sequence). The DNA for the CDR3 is TGTGCCAGCAGCTACAGGGGTCTCCCTAATGAAAAACTGTTTTTT. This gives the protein CASSYRGLPNEKLFF.

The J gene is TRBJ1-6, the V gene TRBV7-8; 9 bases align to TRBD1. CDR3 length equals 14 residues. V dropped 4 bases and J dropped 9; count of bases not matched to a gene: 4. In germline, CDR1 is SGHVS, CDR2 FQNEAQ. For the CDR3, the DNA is TGTGCCAGCAGCTACGGGACAGGGCTTTCACCCCTCCACTTT. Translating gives CASSYGTGLSPLHF.

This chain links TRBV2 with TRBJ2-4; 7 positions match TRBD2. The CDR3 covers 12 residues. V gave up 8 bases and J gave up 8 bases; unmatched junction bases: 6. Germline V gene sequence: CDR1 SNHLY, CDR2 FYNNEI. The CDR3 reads CASFWGGDIQYF. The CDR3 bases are TGTGCCAGCTTTTGGGGGGGGGACATTCAGTACTTC.

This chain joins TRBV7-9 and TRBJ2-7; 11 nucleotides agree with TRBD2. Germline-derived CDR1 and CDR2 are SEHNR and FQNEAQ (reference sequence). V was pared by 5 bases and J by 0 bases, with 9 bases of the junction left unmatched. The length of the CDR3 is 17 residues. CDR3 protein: CASSPPRTSGLSYEQYF. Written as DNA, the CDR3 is TGTGCCAGCAGCCCCCCTAGGACTAGCGGGCTCTCCTACGAGCAGTACTTC.

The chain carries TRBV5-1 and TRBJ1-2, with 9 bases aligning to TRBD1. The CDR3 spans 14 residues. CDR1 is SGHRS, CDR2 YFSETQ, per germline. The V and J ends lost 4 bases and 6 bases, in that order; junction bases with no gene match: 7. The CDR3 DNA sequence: TGCGCCAGCAGCCTTCAACAGGGGGCCGATGGCTACACCTTC. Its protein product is CASSLQQGADGYTF.

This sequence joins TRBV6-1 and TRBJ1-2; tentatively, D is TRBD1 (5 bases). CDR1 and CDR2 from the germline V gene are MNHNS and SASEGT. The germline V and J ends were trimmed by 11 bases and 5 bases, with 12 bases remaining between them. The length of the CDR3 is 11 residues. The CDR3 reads CAFRQLYGYTF. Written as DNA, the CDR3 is TGTGCCTTTCGACAGCTTTATGGCTACACCTTC.

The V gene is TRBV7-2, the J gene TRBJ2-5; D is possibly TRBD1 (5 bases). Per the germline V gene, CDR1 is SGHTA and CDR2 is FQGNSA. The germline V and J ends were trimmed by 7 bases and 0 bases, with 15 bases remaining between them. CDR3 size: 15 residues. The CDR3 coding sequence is TGTGCCAGCAAACAGCAGGGCTCGTACCAAGAGACCCAGTACTTC. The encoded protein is CASKQQGSYQETQYF.

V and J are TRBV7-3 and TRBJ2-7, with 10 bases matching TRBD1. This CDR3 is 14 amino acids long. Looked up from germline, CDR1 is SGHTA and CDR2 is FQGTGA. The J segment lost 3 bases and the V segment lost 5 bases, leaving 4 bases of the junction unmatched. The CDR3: CASSAGQGIYEQYF. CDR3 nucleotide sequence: TGTGCCAGCAGCGCGGGACAGGGGATCTACGAGCAGTACTTC.

The CDR3 nucleotides read TGTGCCAGCAATGAGCGGGGGGGCCCCCATGAGCAGTTCTTC. As protein: CASNERGGPHEQFF. The chain carries TRBV2 and TRBJ2-1; TRBD2 matches 10 bases. V was clipped by 7 bases and J by 8 bases; unmatched bases: 8. The CDR3 has 14 residues. Germline CDR1 SNHLY, CDR2 FYNNEI. Full variable domain (remainder filled in from reference TRBV2 and TRBJ2-1): EPEVTQTPSHQVTQMGQEVILRCVPISNHLYFYWYRQILGQKVEFLVSFYNNEISEKSEIFDDQFSVERPDGSNFTLKIRSTKLEDSAMYFCASNERGGPHEQFFGPGTRLTVL.

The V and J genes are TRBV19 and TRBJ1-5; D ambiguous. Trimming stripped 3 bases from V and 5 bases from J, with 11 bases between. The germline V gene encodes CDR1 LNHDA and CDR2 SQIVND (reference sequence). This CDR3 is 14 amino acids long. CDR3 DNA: TGTGCCAGTAGTATGATGAGGTTCGATCAGCCCCAGCATTTT. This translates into CASSMMRFDQPQHF.